This TCR beta chain came from a study of CD4 T cells in relation to SARS-CoV-2 and coronaviruses (dated by TCRdb to about 2021). With respect to the entire study: The ViraFEST assay cultured PBMCs with antigen for about eleven days, then sequenced TCR beta CDR3s to find antigen-specific clonal expansions. Memory CD4+ T cell crossreactivity between SARS-CoV-2 and common cold coronavirus spike proteins was assessed at the TCR clonotype level in the study. Patient-derived lymphoblastoid cell lines were used to map the HLA restriction of shared crossreactive spike epitopes. An HIV-1 Nef peptide pool or a no-peptide culture served as the negative reference condition. A different, Illumina-based TCR-beta assay was used to sequence expansion assays from other donors in the study. Samples from three pre-COVID donors and the naive versus memory experiments were sequenced with the Adaptive Biotechnologies TCR-sequencing kit; other data were Illumina-based. What the research found in general, with its limitations: Crossreactive clones showed significantly weaker SARS-CoV-2-driven expansion than monoreactive clones, consistent with antigenic imprinting. In approximately 65% of donors, memory CD4+ clonotypes turned up that crossrecognized SARS-CoV-2 and at least one common cold coronavirus spike. Crossreactivity analysis was centred on spike protein, so crossreactivity against other viral proteins was not assessed. Small numbers of patients and of tested TCRs limited the study. No donor contributed both pre-pandemic and post-infection samples, which limited tracing the source of pre-existing responses.

CD4+ T cells from unexposed donors were collected before the COVID-19 pandemic (2011-2018). Following 10 days of culture, the EasySep CD4+ T cell isolation kit was used to isolate CD4+ T cells. As far as cell numbers permitted, CD4+ T cells from unexposed donors were tested for reactivity against SARS-CoV-2 S and N as well as four spike pools from common cold coronaviruses. Each well received 1.5 million to 2.5 million PBMCs, cultured in IMDM supplemented with approximately 5% human AB serum and 9.5 to 10 IU/ml IL-2. Half of the culture medium was replaced with fresh IL-2-containing medium on days 3 and 7. In general, triplicate replicate wells were used for every peptide culture condition. Leukapheresis product for the unexposed donors was purchased commercially. PBMCs were isolated from leukapheresis product or whole blood by Ficoll-Paque PLUS gradient centrifugation. The PBMCs went either fresh into the expansion assay or into cryopreservation at -140 degrees C. The QIAamp Micro DNA Kit was used to extract genomic DNA from the CD4+ T cells.

The library was made by the immunoSEQ multiplex PCR assay. The study's own analysis went as follows. During preprocessing, nonproductive sequences were removed, as were CDR3s that did not start with C, did not end with F or W, or were shorter than 7 amino acids. Antigen-specific clonotypes were called with the MANAFEST web app on the basis of expansion relative to the reference and to other culture wells. To be counted as positive, a clone had to show significant expansion compared with the reference culture, at an FDR below 0.05, in 2 of 3 replicate wells. A further requirement for positive clones was significant expansion compared with all other tandem wells, along with an odds ratio above 5. Pairwise Levenshtein distance, computed with the stringdist R package after three terminal residues were trimmed from each end, was used as the measure of CDR3 homology. In its TCRdb copy, this immuneACCESS table keeps in-frame sequences only and misses some clones. Where compared with another copy, unresolved V genes explain less than half of these, and the others have no known cause. The V and J calls and clone size come from that table; D and trimming were worked out from the DNA. The sample profile shows 15,000 to 20,000 clones; 75% to 80% of them were found once. Of the sample, around 15% is held by the ten largest clones.

Turning to this clone: There is no known antigen for this receptor. Base qualities were left out, and no much larger clone turns up one base away.

The germline V gene (reference sequence) specifies LNHNV as CDR1 and YYDKDF as CDR2. V is cut by 5 bases and J by 7 bases, and the space between the germline ends is 14 bases. CDR3 length: 14 amino acids, cysteine to phenylalanine. Only the CDR3 DNA is retained, 42 bases long and in frame from the first base. This clonotype originated in a human donor in good health. Sequences were obtained from CD4+ T cells from PBMCs, cultured in vitro. The chain is encoded by TRBV15 joined to TRBJ1-4; no D gene can be assigned with confidence. The sequenced DNA: TGTGCCACCAGCTCCCCTTCCGGGAGTGAAAAACTGTTTTTT. It translates to CATSSPSGSEKLFF.